This T cell receptor beta chain was recorded in a study of shared clonotypes between healthy human individuals. V was shortened by 0 bases and J by 0 bases, with 9 bases between the two germline ends. Germline V lookup: CDR1 SQVTM, CDR2 ANQGSEA. The CDR3 totals 15 residues. Selected positively for CCR7 and CD45RO-negative, naive CD8 cells excluded terminally differentiated effector memory CD45RA+ cells. Repertoires were generated with immunoSEQ multiplex PCR, while TCRdb's copy carries only in-frame clones and drops some. The data contain around 1,900,000 clones, 90% to 95% of them singletons. The chain couples TRBV29-1 to TRBJ2-1, with D unclear. This TCR came from a man aged 18 to 30 in good health. Some clones in this sample may be carry-over from other donors' samples. Sequencing was performed on naive CD8+ T cells from PBMCs. CDR3 amino acids: CSVEEHGSSYNEQFF. The CDR3 nucleotides read TGCAGCGTTGAAGAACACGGAAGCTCCTACAATGAGCAGTTCTTC.